The 12 T cell receptor beta chains below were found in one sample sequenced in a study of T cells expressing NK-cell markers. Using the 5' RACE reads, TCRdb records one entry per CDR3 protein without DNA. The sample totals 400,000 or so distinct CDR3 sequences. Material: blood T cells: a sorted CD56 or NKG2C T cell subset, CD4+ or CD8+ T cells, or bulk PBMC T cells (not recorded which). The receptors were gathered from a woman aged 50 to 60 in good health.

The chain is built from TRBV20-1 and TRBJ2-3; lacking DNA, the TRBD1 call made by TCRdb goes unchecked. Germline assignment: CDR1 DFQATT and CDR2 SNEGSKA (reference sequence). This CDR3 spans 13 amino acids. CDR3 sequence: CSAFDEQGHTQYF.

The J gene is TRBJ2-1, the V gene TRBV7-8. Germline V lookup: CDR1 SGHVS, CDR2 FQNEAQ. The CDR3 contains 15 residues. The CDR3 sequence is CASSLAPDSYNEQFF. The variable domain in full, with the rest retrieved from reference TRBV7-8 and TRBJ2-1, is GAGVSQSPRYKVAKRGQDVALRCDPISGHVSLFWYQQALGQGPEFLTYFQNEAQLDKSGLPSDRFFAERPEGSVSTLKIQRTQQEDSAVYLCASSLAPDSYNEQFFGPGTRLTVL.

The rearrangement uses TRBV20-1 and TRBJ2-7; TCRdb returns TRBD2, unconfirmable since there is no DNA. Germline V gene sequence: CDR1 DFQATT, CDR2 SNEGSKA (reference sequence). The CDR3 sequence is 14 residues long. CDR3: CSAQKTSGTYEQYF.

This CDR3 reads CASSHGTGNSYEQYF. The chain combines TRBV4-2 with TRBJ2-7; the D call of TRBD1 rests on TCRdb alone, since no DNA is present to check it. Germline CDR1 and CDR2: LGHNA and YNFKEQ. The CDR3 is 15 residues long.

The CDR3 loop reads CASSLAGPREQYF. The genes are TRBV12-3 or TRBV12-4 and TRBJ2-7. This CDR3 contains 13 residues.

The chain links TRBV29-1 to TRBJ1-2; TCRdb returns TRBD1, unconfirmable since there is no DNA. Per germline, CDR1 SQVTM and CDR2 ANQGSEA. There are 14 residues in the CDR3. The CDR3: CSGGIGGPDYGYTF.

The chain links TRBV11-2 to TRBJ2-1; as DNA is missing, the TRBD1 call by TCRdb cannot be tested. CDR3 length equals 15 residues. Germline V lookup: CDR1 SGHAT, CDR2 FQNNGV. CDR3 region: CASSLDRGFSNEQFF. The full variable domain, its missing parts supplied by reference TRBV11-2 and TRBJ2-1, is EAGVAQSPRYKIIEKRQSVAFWCNPISGHATLYWYQQILGQGPKLLIQFQNNGVVDDSQLPKDRFSAERLKGVDSTLKIQPAKLEDSAVYLCASSLDRGFSNEQFFGPGTRLTVL.

The V gene is TRBV18, the J gene TRBJ1-4. The CDR3 totals 11 residues. CDR1 KGHSH and CDR2 LQKENI come from the germline V gene. The CDR3 loop reads CASSANEKLFF. Full variable domain (outside the CDR3, taken from reference TRBV18 and TRBJ1-4): NAGVMQNPRHLVRRRGQEARLRCSPMKGHSHVYWYRQLPEEGLKFMVYLQKENIIDESGMPKERFSAEFPKEGPSILRIQQVVRGDSAAYFCASSANEKLFFGSGTQLSVL.

The chain joins TRBV20-1 to TRBJ2-4; checking the TCRdb D call of TRBD2 is not possible without DNA. CDR1 is DFQATT and CDR2 is SNEGSKA in the germline V gene (reference sequence). The CDR3 contains 17 residues. CDR3 loop: CSARRLAGDGAKNIQYF.

The rearrangement uses TRBV18 and TRBJ2-3. The germline V gene has CDR1 KGHSH and CDR2 LQKENI. The CDR3 extends over 15 amino acids. The CDR3 spells CASSPPAGSADTQYF.

V gene TRBV20-1 combines with J gene TRBJ2-4; TCRdb names TRBD2, which stays unverified in the absence of DNA. Germline lookup yields CDR1 DFQATT and CDR2 SNEGSKA (reference sequence). The CDR3 is made up of 14 amino acids. CDR3 residues: CSARREVAKNIQYF.

The V and J genes are TRBV5-1 and TRBJ1-2; TCRdb indicates TRBD1, and absent DNA this call remains unverified. There are 13 residues in the CDR3. CDR1 SGHRS and CDR2 YFSETQ come from the germline V gene. The CDR3 is CASSLEGSGGYTF.